Below are 5 T cell receptor beta chains sequenced from a single sample in a study of molecular identifiers for immune sequencing clone quantification. Each CDR3 protein gets one entry after TCRdb re-called the PCR reads with MiXCR. The sample has about 630,000 distinct CDR3 sequences; roughly 23% are singletons. Sequencing input: naive CD8+ T cells from blood, with Jurkat cell RNA spiked in. The subset was: FACS-sorted CD8+CD4-CCR7+CD45RA+ naive T cells. These receptors were collected from a human donor in good health. Some libraries in this study had Jurkat cell RNA spiked in.

As regards this clonotype: Since a much larger clone is just one base distant, this may be a read error. The V call is TRBV7-9, the J call TRBJ2-2; 8 bases fit TRBD1. J lost 3 bases, V lost 6 bases, and 9 bases had no gene match. The CDR3 loop spans 16 amino acids. Germline V gene sequence: CDR1 SEHNR, CDR2 FQNEAQ (reference sequence). CDR3 loop: CASRAPDRAYTGELFF. CDR3 bases: TGTGCCAGCAGGGCCCCGGACAGGGCGTACACCGGGGAGCTGTTTTTT.

With regard to this clonotype: A clone one base away is much larger, so this may be a read error. The conserved final phenylalanine or tryptophan is absent from the CDR3, which likely points to a read error. The genes are TRBV20-1 and TRBJ2-5; the match to TRBD2 covers 7 bases. This CDR3 contains 14 residues. The germline V gene has CDR1 DFQATT and CDR2 SNEGSKA (reference sequence). Germline trimming cut 3 bases from V and 1 base from J; bases unmatched to any gene: 5. This CDR3 is CSASFGLGQETQYS. CDR3 DNA sequence: TGCAGTGCTAGCTTTGGACTAGGCCAAGAGACCCAGTACTCC.

This chain uses TRBV24-1 with TRBJ2-2; tentatively, D is TRBD1 (6 bases). Trimming removed 2 bases from V and 2 bases from J, with 8 bases in between. The germline gives CDR1 KGHDR, CDR2 SFDVKD. The CDR3 sequence is 15 residues long. The CDR3 nucleotides are TGTGCCACCAGTGATTCCAGGGGAAACACCGGGGAGCTGTTTTTT. This gives the protein CATSDSRGNTGELFF.

This clonotype was counted ten times or more. J is TRBJ1-1 and V is TRBV12-3 or TRBV12-4; 9 positions match TRBD1. CDR3 length: 15 amino acids. V gave up 6 bases and J gave up 3 bases; unmatched junction bases: 8. The CDR3, as DNA: TGTGCCAGCAGACACAGGGGGCAACGGGACACTGAAGCTTTCTTT. The encoded protein is CASRHRGQRDTEAFF.

This clonotype was seen a few times. The gene calls are TRBV5-1 and TRBJ2-7, with D tentatively TRBD1 (5 bases). This CDR3 spans 15 amino acids. The ends were cut back, 4 bases at V and 4 bases at J, with 18 bases in the middle. Germline loops: CDR1 SGHRS, CDR2 YFSETQ. The CDR3 spells CASSQASDNAYEQYF. The CDR3 DNA reads as TGCGCCAGCAGCCAGGCCTCGGACAACGCGTACGAGCAGTACTTC.